The 8 T cell receptor beta chains reported below all come from one sample, sequenced in a study of T-cell memory formation after mild COVID-19. TCRdb re-called the 5' RACE reads through MiXCR, storing one row per CDR3 protein. The table includes roughly 120,000 distinct CDR3 sequences, about 15% detected once. Sequenced sample: PBMCs or a T cell subset sorted from them (not recorded which). These receptors all stem from an adult woman who had mild COVID-19 (a few samples of this study predate the infection). Cell type and time point are not known.

This clonotype has only a few counts. The gene calls are TRBV12-3 or TRBV12-4 and TRBJ2-2; TRBD2 might be the D (5 bases). There are 13 residues in the CDR3. Trimming left V 6 bases short and J 5 bases short, with 10 bases between. In DNA form, the CDR3 reads TGTGCCAGCAGGGGAGATGGTACCGGGGAGCTGTTTTTT. Its protein is CASRGDGTGELFF.

This clonotype has a handful of counts. The V gene is TRBV19, the J gene TRBJ1-2; D not certain. The CDR3 sequence is 11 residues long. V was clipped by 5 bases and J by 6 bases, with 7 bases between them. CDR1 and CDR2 from the germline V gene are LNHDA and SQIVND (reference sequence). This CDR3 reads CASSRANGYTF. DNA of the CDR3: TGTGCCAGTAGTCGGGCCAATGGCTACACCTTC. Complete variable domain (other parts from reference TRBV19 and TRBJ1-2): DGGITQSPKYLFRKEGQNVTLSCEQNLNHDAMYWYRQDPGQGLRLIYYSQIVNDFQKGDIAEGYSVSREKKESFPLTVTSAQKNPTAFYLCASSRANGYTFGSGTRLTVV.

The chain links TRBV28 to TRBJ2-5; D gene ambiguous. The CDR3 is 11 amino acids. CDR1 and CDR2 from the germline V gene are MDHEN and SYDVKM. V lost 7 bases and J lost 1, with 4 bases in between. The CDR3 coding sequence is TGTGCCAGCATATTCCAAGAGACCCAGTACTTC. Translated, it gives CASIFQETQYF.

This rearrangement joins TRBV27 to TRBJ1-1, with D uncertain. Trimming removed 4 bases from V and 3 bases from J, with 18 bases in between. There are 16 residues in the CDR3. Germline lookup yields CDR1 MNHEY and CDR2 SMNVEV (reference sequence). CDR3 bases: TGTGCCAGCAGTTGGAACAGCTTTATCGGTGACACTGAAGCTTTCTTT. Residues: CASSWNSFIGDTEAFF.

At least ten counts were recorded for this clonotype. The gene calls are TRBV6-2 or TRBV6-3 and TRBJ2-6; D not certain. Trimming pared 2 bases from V and 0 bases from J, leaving 11 bases between. This CDR3 is built from 17 residues. In germline, CDR1 is MNHEY, CDR2 SVGEGT. DNA for the CDR3: TGTGCCAGCAGTTACCCAGGAGCGAGCTCTGGGGCCAACGTCCTGACTTTC. This translates into CASSYPGASSGANVLTF.

This clonotype has more than one count but fewer than ten. The gene calls are TRBV6-5 and TRBJ2-1; D possibly corresponds to TRBD2 (6 bases). This CDR3 contains 16 residues. Germline V CDR1 and CDR2: MNHEY, SVGAGI. The V and J ends lost 2 bases and 8 bases respectively, with 19 bases between them. The CDR3 region has the DNA TGTGCCAGCAGTTACACCGGTCGGGGGACTCTCGATGAGCAGTTCTTC. It codes for CASSYTGRGTLDEQFF.

V gene TRBV7-9 combines with J gene TRBJ1-2; 8 bases line up with TRBD1. V lost 4 bases and J lost 7; bases outside the gene matches: 5. Germline V gene lookup returns CDR1 SEHNR and CDR2 FQNEAQ (reference sequence). CDR3 length: 13 amino acids. The CDR3 loop reads CASSSPGTGGYTF. The CDR3 bases are TGTGCCAGCAGCTCCCCGGGGACAGGTGGCTACACCTTC.

This clonotype turned up a few times. The chain joins TRBV7-9 to TRBJ2-6, with D possibly being TRBD1 or TRBD2 (5 bases each). With 1 base removed from V and 2 bases from J, the gap between germline ends came to 18 bases. The germline V gene encodes CDR1 SEHNR and CDR2 FQNEAQ (reference sequence). This CDR3 contains 19 residues. The CDR3, as DNA: TGTGCCAGCAGCTTAGGAGCCGGGACCAAAGCCACTGGGGCCAACGTCCTGACTTTC. Protein: CASSLGAGTKATGANVLTF.